The 9 T cell receptor beta chains below were found in one sample sequenced in a study of blood T cell repertoires in COVID-19. The table came from immunoSEQ multiplex PCR; TCRdb's copy has only in-frame clones and leaves some out. The sample records 200,000 to 250,000 clones, around 83% being singletons. The source material was peripheral blood. The receptors stem from a woman aged 35 to 49 who had recovered from COVID-19.

The CDR3 loop reads CASRDDVSGEQYF. The DNA for the CDR3 is TGTGCCAGCAGAGACGATGTCAGCGGCGAGCAGTACTTC. This chain connects TRBV6-6 to TRBJ2-7; tentative D call: TRBD2 (5 bases). Germline V gene sequence: CDR1 MNHNY, CDR2 SVGAGI (reference sequence). The germline V and J ends were trimmed by 6 bases and 6 bases, with 15 bases remaining between them. The CDR3 length is 13 residues.

The chain links TRBV25-1 to TRBJ1-2, with D hard to call. Per the germline V gene, CDR1 is MGHDK and CDR2 is SYGVNS. The V and J ends lost 3 bases and 8 bases respectively, with 7 bases between them. This CDR3 has 11 amino acids. CDR3 amino acids: CASSESVGYTF. In DNA form, the CDR3 reads TGTGCCAGCAGTGAGTCAGTGGGCTACACCTTC.

J is TRBJ2-2 and V is TRBV14, with 8 bases aligning to TRBD1. In germline, CDR1 is SGHDN, CDR2 FVKESK. The V segment lost 2 bases and the J segment 7 bases; nucleotides outside the gene matches: 9. There are 16 residues in the CDR3. The DNA for the CDR3 is TGTGCCAGCAGCCAACCTAAAGGACAGGGCGACGGGGAGCTGTTTTTT. Its translation is CASSQPKGQGDGELFF.

This chain uses TRBV7-6 with TRBJ2-5; 11 bases fit TRBD2. Germline V gives CDR1 SGHVS, CDR2 FNYEAQ. There are 19 residues in the CDR3. With V trimmed by 6 bases and J by 4 bases, 19 bases remained unmatched. CDR3 sequence (DNA): TGTGCCAGCAGGGTACAGCCGGGACTAGCGGAACGGGGGGGAGAGACCCAGTACTTC. It translates to CASRVQPGLAERGGETQYF.

This sequence joins TRBV6-2 or TRBV6-3 and TRBJ1-1, with a tentative D call TRBD1 (6 bases). CDR3 size: 16 residues. The germline CDR1 and CDR2 sequences are MNHEY and SVGEGT. Trimming cost V 2 bases and J 1 base, with 14 bases left between them. CDR3 coding DNA: TGTGCCAGCAGTTACGGCAGGGGCCAAGGGAACACTGAAGCTTTCTTT. Translation: CASSYGRGQGNTEAFF.

This clone was detected only a few times. V is TRBV14 and J is TRBJ1-3; D not certain. The V end lost 4 bases, the J end lost 2 bases, and 6 bases lay between the germline ends. The germline V gene has CDR1 SGHDN and CDR2 FVKESK. This CDR3 is built from 13 residues. The CDR3, as DNA: TGTGCCAGCAGCCTGCAGACTGGAAACACCATATATTTT. Translated: CASSLQTGNTIYF.

The genes are TRBV7-3 and TRBJ1-2, with 8 bases lining up with TRBD1. From germline, CDR1 is SGHTA and CDR2 FQGTGA. There are 15 residues in the CDR3. J lost 1 base, V lost 5 bases, and 6 bases had no gene match. For the CDR3, the DNA is TGTGCCAGCAGCCCCTCGACAGGGGTTAACTATGGCTACACCTTC. This sequence encodes CASSPSTGVNYGYTF. The complete variable domain, with remaining parts taken from reference TRBV7-3 and TRBJ1-2, reads GAGVSQTPSNKVTEKGKYVELRCDPISGHTALYWYRQSLGQGPEFLIYFQGTGAADDSGLPNDRFFAVRPEGSVSTLKIQRTERGDSAVYLCASSPSTGVNYGYTFGSGTRLTVV.

The chain couples TRBV18 to TRBJ2-7, with D unclear. The CDR3 is 16 amino acids. Per the germline V gene, CDR1 is KGHSH and CDR2 is LQKENI. Trimming removed 0 bases from V and 5 bases from J, with 17 bases in between. The CDR3: CASSPPVIQVSDEQYF. CDR3 sequence (DNA): TGTGCCAGCTCACCACCTGTAATTCAGGTGTCGGACGAGCAGTACTTC. Filled out from reference TRBV18 and TRBJ2-7, the complete variable domain reads NAGVMQNPRHLVRRRGQEARLRCSPMKGHSHVYWYRQLPEEGLKFMVYLQKENIIDESGMPKERFSAEFPKEGPSILRIQQVVRGDSAAYFCASSPPVIQVSDEQYFGPGTRLTVT.

The chain couples TRBV4-3 to TRBJ1-6, with D maybe TRBD1 (5 bases). The CDR3 is made up of 16 amino acids. V was trimmed by 0 bases and J by 9 bases, leaving 15 bases between them. Germline lookup yields CDR1 LGHNA and CDR2 YSLEER. CDR3 amino acids: CASSQDGGERGSPLHF. The CDR3 DNA is TGCGCCAGCAGCCAAGATGGGGGGGAGAGGGGTTCACCCCTCCACTTT.